A single sample is the source of the 17 T cell receptor beta chains below, sequenced in a study of blood T cell repertoires in COVID-19. Here immunoSEQ multiplex PCR was the method, and the copy in TCRdb shows in-frame clones only, minus some. The table has approximately 470,000 clones, 75% to 90% seen once. Sequenced input: peripheral blood. The receptors come from a human donor in a cohort sampled during active COVID-19.

This chain connects TRBV5-1 to TRBJ1-5; 11 bases are shared with TRBD1. The CDR3 loop spans 15 amino acids. Germline values: CDR1 SGHRS, CDR2 YFSETQ. V shed 0 bases and J 6 bases; nucleotides not matched to a gene: 2. The CDR3: CASSLEGTGGQPQHF. CDR3 DNA sequence: TGCGCCAGCAGCTTGGAGGGGACAGGGGGTCAGCCCCAGCATTTT.

In this sample, this clone turned up once. The V call is TRBV27, the J call TRBJ1-6, with 9 positions matching TRBD1. The CDR3 consists of 15 residues. Germline CDR1 is MNHEY and CDR2 is SMNVEV (reference sequence). V shed 4 bases and J 9 bases; nucleotides not matched to a gene: 7. As DNA, the CDR3 is TGTGCCAGCAGTTCGGACAGGGGTCGGGGTTCACCCCTCCACTTT. Its protein product is CASSSDRGRGSPLHF.

The genes are TRBV6-2 or TRBV6-3 and TRBJ2-1, with 10 bases matching TRBD2. CDR1 and CDR2 (germline): MNHEY, SVGEGT. Losses at the gene ends were 4 bases for V and 0 bases for J; bases not matched to a gene: 12. This CDR3 has 19 amino acids. CDR3 sequence: CASSLMGLASMSSYNEQFF. For the CDR3, the DNA is TGTGCCAGCAGTTTAATGGGACTAGCGTCTATGAGCTCCTACAATGAGCAGTTCTTC.

The chain links TRBV14 to TRBJ2-3; D is unresolved. CDR1 is SGHDN, CDR2 FVKESK, per germline. The CDR3 covers 14 residues. V was shortened by 1 base and J by 0 bases, with 5 bases between the two germline ends. CDR3 bases: TGTGCCAGCAGCCAAGGTACTAGCACAGATACGCAGTATTTT. This gives the protein CASSQGTSTDTQYF.

This clone came up a few times. Other DNA sequences in the sample encode the same CDR3. This sequence joins TRBV6-5 and TRBJ1-1; D possibly corresponds to TRBD1 (6 bases). The V end was cut by 5 bases, the J end by 1 base, with 8 bases between. Germline V gene lookup returns CDR1 MNHEY and CDR2 SVGAGI. This CDR3 spans 13 amino acids. This CDR3 reads CASSRTENTEAFF. DNA for the CDR3: TGTGCCAGCAGTAGGACAGAGAACACTGAAGCTTTCTTT.

The rearrangement uses TRBV19 and TRBJ2-1, with D possibly TRBD1 on 6 matching bases. From germline, CDR1 is LNHDA and CDR2 SQIVND (reference sequence). Trimming stripped 5 bases from V and 0 bases from J, with 14 bases between. The CDR3 length is 16 residues. CDR3 residues: CASSSPDRSSYNEQFF. The CDR3, as DNA: TGTGCCAGTAGTTCCCCCGACAGGAGCTCCTACAATGAGCAGTTCTTC.

Turning to this clone: In the same sample, other DNA sequences code for this CDR3. The chain uses TRBV7-2 and TRBJ1-1; tentatively, D is TRBD1 (6 bases). Trimming left V 4 bases short and J 4 bases short, with 13 bases between. This CDR3 has 14 amino acids. Germline CDR1 SGHTA, CDR2 FQGNSA. The CDR3 region has the DNA TGTGCCAGCAGCTCGAACAGGGTCGGCACTGAAGCTTTCTTT. Amino acids: CASSSNRVGTEAFF.

The V and J genes are TRBV5-5 and TRBJ2-1, with 8 nucleotides matching TRBD2. CDR3 length: 17 residues. Germline V gene sequence: CDR1 SGHKS, CDR2 YYEKEE (reference sequence). The J segment lost 7 bases and the V segment lost 2 bases, leaving 14 bases of the junction unmatched. CDR3 nucleotide sequence: TGTGCCAGCAGCTTATCACTTCGAGCGGGAGCAGGAAATGAGCAGTTCTTC. It translates to CASSLSLRAGAGNEQFF.

The chain combines TRBV24-1 with TRBJ2-1; weak D call: TRBD2 (6 bases). The V gene lost 7 bases and the J gene lost 7 bases, with 19 bases spanning the gap. The germline gives CDR1 KGHDR, CDR2 SFDVKD. The CDR3 totals 15 residues. The DNA for the CDR3 is TGTGCCACCAGCCAACGGGACTCCCGATTGAATGAGCAGTTCTTC. This translates into CATSQRDSRLNEQFF.

The chain has TRBV30 and TRBJ2-3; 11 bases are shared with TRBD2. Germline CDR1 reads GTSNPN; CDR2 reads SVGIG (reference sequence). V gave up 0 bases and J gave up 7 bases; unmatched junction bases: 21. The CDR3 is 20 residues long. CDR3 nucleotides: TGTGCCTGGAGTGTAGGGGGACTAGCGGACTCTCTGAGGTGGATGTATACGCAGTATTTT. This codes for CAWSVGGLADSLRWMYTQYF.

V gene TRBV6-5 combines with J gene TRBJ1-2, with D unclear. The CDR3 is made up of 13 amino acids. From germline, CDR1 is MNHEY and CDR2 SVGAGI. Trimming took 6 bases from V and 2 from J, leaving 10 bases between them. The CDR3 loop reads CASSPRVNYGYTF. CDR3 in DNA: TGTGCCAGCAGCCCACGGGTGAACTATGGCTACACCTTC.

V usage is TRBV9 and J usage is TRBJ2-3, with TRBD2 as a possible D gene (6 bases). The CDR3 is 14 residues long. With 3 bases removed from V and 0 bases from J, the gap between germline ends came to 8 bases. Germline CDR1 SGDLS, CDR2 YYNGEE. The CDR3 DNA reads as TGTGCCAGCAGCGGAGGGACTAGCACAGATACGCAGTATTTT. Its protein product is CASSGGTSTDTQYF.

J is TRBJ1-6 and V is TRBV7-2; D is uncertain. The CDR3 covers 16 residues. Germline V CDR1 and CDR2: SGHTA, FQGNSA. The V gene lost 2 bases and the J gene lost 5 bases, with 13 bases spanning the gap. The CDR3 region is CASSLRGPLNNSPLHF. The CDR3 DNA reads as TGTGCCAGCAGCTTAAGAGGGCCACTGAATAATTCACCCCTCCACTTT.

Points on this clone: Other DNA sequences of this sample code for an identical CDR3. The chain has TRBV29-1 and TRBJ2-3; TRBD2 matches 8 bases. V shed 2 bases and J 3 bases; nucleotides not matched to a gene: 4. This CDR3 is built from 14 residues. The germline V gene has CDR1 SQVTM and CDR2 ANQGSEA. CDR3 DNA sequence: TGCAGCGTTGAAAGCGGCGGGAGGACAGATACGCAGTATTTT. This encodes CSVESGGRTDTQYF.

The chain joins TRBV7-8 to TRBJ2-7, with 8 nucleotides matching TRBD2. The germline CDR1 and CDR2 sequences are SGHVS and FQNEAQ. J lost 4 bases, V lost 6 bases, and 5 bases had no gene match. This CDR3 has 13 residues. The CDR3 region has the DNA TGTGCCAGCAGAAGTAGCGGGACTTACGAGCAGTACTTC. It specifies CASRSSGTYEQYF.

This chain uses TRBV27 with TRBJ2-3; the match to TRBD2 covers 11 bases. Unmatched junction bases numbered 11, after V lost 2 bases and J lost 4 bases. This CDR3 is built from 18 residues. Germline loops: CDR1 MNHEY, CDR2 SMNVEV (reference sequence). The DNA for the CDR3 is TGTGCCAGCAGTTTACTTACCCGACTAGCGGGACTACCAGATACGCAGTATTTT. Protein: CASSLLTRLAGLPDTQYF.

This chain connects TRBV6-2 or TRBV6-3 to TRBJ2-5, with 13 bases fitting TRBD2. J was trimmed by 4 bases and V by 2 bases; bases with no gene match: 10. The V gene's germline CDR1 is MNHEY and CDR2 SVGEGT. This CDR3 has 18 amino acids. DNA of the CDR3: TGTGCCAGCAGTTACCCTCTTACTAGCGGGAGGGCGGGAGAGACCCAGTACTTC. Translating it yields CASSYPLTSGRAGETQYF.